This TCR beta chain was recovered during a study of blood T cell repertoires in COVID-19. V shed 1 base and J 2 bases; nucleotides not matched to a gene: 8. Germline values: CDR1 SGHTA, CDR2 FQGNSA. This CDR3 region has 17 residues. Profiling relied on immunoSEQ multiplex PCR, and the TCRdb table lists in-frame clones only, not all of them. The sample carries fewer than 250,000 clones, more than 75% recorded once. This clonotype was sampled from a man aged 35 to 55 with acute or convalescent COVID-19. The sample comprised peripheral blood. This chain uses TRBV7-2 with TRBJ2-1; 7 bases line up with TRBD2. CDR3 DNA sequence: TGTGCCAGCAGCTTAGTAATAGCGGGTGGGACCTACAATGAGCAGTTCTTC. It specifies CASSLVIAGGTYNEQFF.